These 25 T cell receptor beta chains originate from one sample sequenced in a study of blood T cell repertoires in COVID-19. Clones were sequenced by immunoSEQ multiplex PCR, and TCRdb holds only the in-frame ones, with some missing. The sample yields around 300,000 clones, 70% to 90% seen once. The material sequenced was peripheral blood. The receptors were sampled from a woman in her seventies with acute or convalescent COVID-19.

The chain uses TRBV2 and TRBJ1-4; D gene uncertain. The CDR3 runs 15 residues. Germline CDR1 is SNHLY and CDR2 is FYNNEI. Trimming took off 2 bases at V and 3 bases at J, with 10 bases between the two ends. The CDR3 protein is CASSEIYGSNEKLFF. DNA for the CDR3: TGTGCCAGCAGTGAAATCTACGGGTCTAATGAAAAACTGTTTTTT.

The chain carries TRBV5-1 and TRBJ2-2, with D tentatively TRBD2 (5 bases). V was cut by 2 bases and J by 6 bases, with 11 bases left in between. Germline CDR1 reads SGHRS; CDR2 reads YFSETQ. There are 14 residues in the CDR3. CDR3: CASSFKRYAGELFF. In nucleotides, the CDR3 is TGCGCCAGCAGCTTTAAGCGGTACGCCGGGGAGCTGTTTTTT.

The gene calls are TRBV6-6 and TRBJ2-1, with 8 positions matching TRBD2. V lost 5 bases, J lost 6 bases, and 15 bases stayed unmatched. The CDR3 totals 17 residues. Germline V lookup: CDR1 MNHNY, CDR2 SVGAGI (reference sequence). The DNA of the CDR3 is TGTGCCAGCAGTCAAAGGCGGGGACTAGGGGTTACCAATGAGCAGTTCTTC. This gives the protein CASSQRRGLGVTNEQFF.

The chain recombines TRBV7-3 with TRBJ2-1; TRBD2 is a possible D gene (5 bases). Per the germline V gene, CDR1 is SGHTA and CDR2 is FQGTGA. Trimming stripped 5 bases from V and 6 bases from J, with 8 bases between. The CDR3 is 12 residues long. This CDR3 is CASSPEGNEQFF. The CDR3 DNA reads as TGTGCCAGCAGCCCCGAGGGCAATGAGCAGTTCTTC.

J is TRBJ1-5 and V is TRBV6-5, with D unresolved. This CDR3 is built from 13 residues. Trimming shortened V by 3 bases and J by 7 bases, and 10 bases separated the two germline ends. CDR1 and CDR2 from the germline V gene are MNHEY and SVGAGI. The CDR3 protein is CASSYTVGQPQHF. Written as DNA, the CDR3 is TGTGCCAGCAGTTATACAGTTGGGCAGCCCCAGCATTTT.

The V and J genes are TRBV3-1 (or the pseudogene TRBV3-2) and TRBJ1-6; D may be TRBD1 (6 bases). V lost 5 bases to trimming and J lost 8 bases, with 7 bases between them. The length of the CDR3 is 12 residues. The germline gives CDR1 LGHDT, CDR2 YNNKEL (reference sequence). CDR3: CASSAGDSPLHF. The DNA of the CDR3 is TGTGCCAGCAGCGCAGGGGATTCACCCCTCCACTTT.

This chain links TRBV5-1 with TRBJ1-4; 8 positions agree with TRBD1. Germline CDR1 SGHRS, CDR2 YFSETQ. V lost 0 bases and J lost 7; bases outside the gene matches: 2. The CDR3 runs 14 residues. This CDR3 is CASSLGTGSEKLFF. The CDR3 nucleotides are TGCGCCAGCAGCTTGGGGACAGGGAGTGAAAAACTGTTTTTT. The whole variable domain, filled in from reference TRBV5-1 and TRBJ1-4, reads KAGVTQTPRYLIKTRGQQVTLSCSPISGHRSVSWYQQTPGQGLQFLFEYFSETQRNKGNFPGRFSGRQFSNSRSEMNVSTLELGDSALYLCASSLGTGSEKLFFGSGTQLSVL.

The J gene is TRBJ1-2, the V gene TRBV7-9, with 9 bases that match TRBD1. The CDR3 loop spans 13 amino acids. The junction had 6 bases not matched to a gene; V was cut back by 5 bases and J by 8 bases. Germline V gives CDR1 SEHNR, CDR2 FQNEAQ (reference sequence). The CDR3 loop reads CASSGDRAEGYTF. For the CDR3, the DNA is TGTGCCAGCAGCGGGGACAGGGCTGAAGGCTACACCTTC.

The DNA for the CDR3 is TGTGCCAGCTCACCACCGGGACAGGGTGAAAAACTGTTTTTT. Its protein product is CASSPPGQGEKLFF. The chain employs TRBV18 and TRBJ1-4; 9 bases fit TRBD1. Unmatched junction bases numbered 0, after V lost 0 bases and J lost 7 bases. CDR1 KGHSH and CDR2 LQKENI come from the germline V gene. The CDR3 is 14 amino acids. Looking up the rest from reference TRBV18 and TRBJ1-4 gives the full variable domain: NAGVMQNPRHLVRRRGQEARLRCSPMKGHSHVYWYRQLPEEGLKFMVYLQKENIIDESGMPKERFSAEFPKEGPSILRIQQVVRGDSAAYFCASSPPGQGEKLFFGSGTQLSVL.

This rearrangement joins TRBV7-9 to TRBJ1-4; 9 bases match TRBD1. The CDR3 covers 17 residues. J lost 2 bases, V lost 8 bases, and 12 bases had no gene match. Germline CDR1 is SEHNR and CDR2 is FQNEAQ (reference sequence). The DNA of the CDR3 is TGTGCCAGCGGGGGGACAGGGTTCGCGTGGACTAATGAAAAACTGTTTTTT. Translating gives CASGGTGFAWTNEKLFF.

The V call is TRBV6-6, the J call TRBJ2-1; D unresolved. This CDR3 spans 9 amino acids. Trimming stripped 8 bases from V and 9 bases from J, with 5 bases between. The V gene's germline CDR1 is MNHNY and CDR2 SVGAGI (reference sequence). CDR3 loop: CASRVEQFF. CDR3 nucleotides: TGTGCCAGCCGGGTTGAGCAGTTCTTC.

The rearrangement links TRBV4-1 to TRBJ1-2; possible D gene TRBD1, 6 bases. The germline gives CDR1 MGHRA, CDR2 YSYEKL. Deletions cut 3 bases from V and 3 bases from J, with 11 bases between. There are 14 residues in the CDR3. The CDR3 reads CASSHRQDDYGYTF. Written as DNA, the CDR3 is TGCGCCAGCAGCCATAGACAGGACGACTATGGCTACACCTTC.

The CDR3: CASSPRGGVNTEAFF. For the CDR3, the DNA is TGTGCCAGCAGCCCTAGGGGGGGGGTGAACACTGAAGCTTTCTTT. This chain connects TRBV7-8 to TRBJ1-1, with D possibly TRBD1 on 6 matching bases. V dropped 5 bases and J dropped 0 bases, with 13 bases sitting between them. The CDR3 length is 15 residues. CDR1 and CDR2 (germline): SGHVS, FQNEAQ.

The chain is built from TRBV19 and TRBJ2-7; possibly TRBD2 for D (6 bases). Germline V lookup: CDR1 LNHDA, CDR2 SQIVND (reference sequence). Trimming stripped 6 bases from V and 1 base from J, with 16 bases between. CDR3 size: 15 residues. In DNA form, the CDR3 reads TGTGCCAGTAGAGGATGGGGGACTTTGTCCTACGAGCAGTACTTC. Its protein is CASRGWGTLSYEQYF.

This clone was counted once. The rearrangement links TRBV5-1 to TRBJ2-5; D might be TRBD2 (6 bases). Germline CDR1 SGHRS, CDR2 YFSETQ. The CDR3 extends over 14 amino acids. Trimming took 6 bases from V and 5 from J, leaving 17 bases between them. The CDR3 nucleotides are TGCGCCAGCACCCCACAAGGAGGGATGGAGACCCAGTACTTC. Translated: CASTPQGGMETQYF.

The V call is TRBV18, the J call TRBJ1-1; no firm D call. Trimming cost V 4 bases and J 6 bases, with 12 bases left between them. This CDR3 contains 13 residues. CDR1 and CDR2 from the germline V gene are KGHSH and LQKENI. For the CDR3, the DNA is TGTGCCAGCTCACAGGAGAGGATCGCTGAAGCTTTCTTT. The encoded protein is CASSQERIAEAFF. Full variable domain (missing parts from reference TRBV18 and TRBJ1-1): NAGVMQNPRHLVRRRGQEARLRCSPMKGHSHVYWYRQLPEEGLKFMVYLQKENIIDESGMPKERFSAEFPKEGPSILRIQQVVRGDSAAYFCASSQERIAEAFFGQGTRLTVV.

The chain carries TRBV24-1 and TRBJ2-5, with 7 positions matching TRBD2. Looked up from germline, CDR1 is KGHDR and CDR2 is SFDVKD. The CDR3 contains 14 residues. Unmatched junction bases numbered 4, after V lost 3 bases and J lost 4 bases. CDR3 in amino acids: CATSDPGLVETQYF. CDR3 nucleotide sequence: TGTGCCACCAGTGATCCAGGACTAGTAGAGACCCAGTACTTC.

This clone has only one observation. This rearrangement joins TRBV13 to TRBJ1-1; D perhaps matches TRBD1 (5 bases). The CDR3 sequence is 15 residues long. V lost 3 bases, J lost 1 base, and 12 bases lay in between. CDR1 is PRHDT and CDR2 is FYEKMQ in the germline V gene (reference sequence). The DNA for the CDR3 is TGTGCCAGCAGCTTTAGCGGCAGGGAGAACACTGAAGCTTTCTTT. Its translation is CASSFSGRENTEAFF.

The chain employs TRBV7-9 and TRBJ1-1; 7 nucleotides line up with TRBD1. The V segment lost 4 bases and the J segment 5 bases; nucleotides outside the gene matches: 4. There are 13 residues in the CDR3. Germline V gene data show CDR1 as SEHNR and CDR2 as FQNEAQ (reference sequence). Here the CDR3 reads CASSSPGGTEAFF. DNA for the CDR3: TGTGCCAGCAGCTCCCCAGGGGGTACTGAAGCTTTCTTT.

The V gene is TRBV18, the J gene TRBJ1-2, with a tentative D call TRBD1 (5 bases). Trimming removed 3 bases from V and 4 bases from J, with 18 bases in between. This CDR3 is built from 16 residues. Germline V lookup: CDR1 KGHSH, CDR2 LQKENI. The CDR3 reads CASSPGGGRNIYGYTF. DNA of the CDR3: TGTGCCAGCTCACCCGGCGGGGGGAGAAATATCTATGGCTACACCTTC.

The chain joins TRBV5-1 to TRBJ1-3; the D gene is possibly TRBD1 (5 bases). From germline, CDR1 is SGHRS and CDR2 YFSETQ. The ends were cut back, 4 bases at V and 0 bases at J, with 14 bases in the middle. CDR3 length: 16 amino acids. Here the CDR3 reads CASSVRGLSSGNTIYF. Written as DNA, the CDR3 is TGCGCCAGCAGCGTACGGGGACTTAGCTCTGGAAACACCATATATTTT.

The genes are TRBV18 and TRBJ1-1, with 8 bases lining up with TRBD1. Germline CDR1 and CDR2: KGHSH and LQKENI. The CDR3 contains 16 residues. V trimming: 6 bases; J trimming: 1 base; junction bases outside the gene matches: 10. This CDR3 reads CASSPQGARANTEAFF. The CDR3 DNA is TGTGCCAGCTCTCCCCAGGGGGCGCGAGCGAACACTGAAGCTTTCTTT.

This chain links TRBV11-3 with TRBJ2-3; D is unresolved. V was shortened by 5 bases and J by 5 bases, with 14 bases between the two germline ends. The CDR3 consists of 14 residues. The V gene's germline CDR1 is SGHNT and CDR2 YENEEA. The CDR3 bases are TGTGCCAGCAGCCCAGGCCCCGGCGTAGATACGCAGTATTTT. It translates to CASSPGPGVDTQYF.

J is TRBJ1-1 and V is TRBV30, with D unresolved. Germline V gene data show CDR1 as GTSNPN and CDR2 as SVGIG (reference sequence). V lost 7 bases and J 5 bases, leaving 14 bases between the germline ends. This CDR3 contains 12 residues. The CDR3 reads CAFRTGWTEAFF. CDR3 in DNA: TGTGCCTTCCGCACGGGGTGGACTGAAGCTTTCTTT. Together with reference TRBV30 and TRBJ1-1, the CDR3 gives the full variable domain: SQTIHQWPATLVQPVGSPLSLECTVEGTSNPNLYWYRQAAGRGLQLLFYSVGIGQISSEVPQNLSASRPQDRQFILSSKKLLLSDSGFYLCAFRTGWTEAFFGQGTRLTVV.

The chain couples TRBV2 to TRBJ2-7; 7 bases match TRBD2. The V segment lost 6 bases and the J segment 3 bases; nucleotides outside the gene matches: 5. The CDR3 is 13 amino acids. Germline CDR1 reads SNHLY; CDR2 reads FYNNEI. The CDR3 region has the DNA TGTGCCAGCAGGGGGGGAGGGAACTACGAGCAGTACTTC. It codes for CASRGGGNYEQYF.